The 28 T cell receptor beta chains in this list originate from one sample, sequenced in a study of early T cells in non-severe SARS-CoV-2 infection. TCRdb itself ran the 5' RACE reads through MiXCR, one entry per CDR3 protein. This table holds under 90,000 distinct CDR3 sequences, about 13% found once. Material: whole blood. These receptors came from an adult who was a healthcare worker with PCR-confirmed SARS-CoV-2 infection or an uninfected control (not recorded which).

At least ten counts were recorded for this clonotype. The CDR3 is CASADSYNEQFF. The CDR3 DNA reads as TGTGCCAGCGCGGACAGCTACAATGAGCAGTTCTTC. The rearrangement uses TRBV7-9 and TRBJ2-1; perhaps TRBD1 as D (6 bases). Germline V gene lookup returns CDR1 SEHNR and CDR2 FQNEAQ (reference sequence). This CDR3 spans 12 amino acids. Trimming took off 8 bases at V and 3 bases at J, with 8 bases between the two ends.

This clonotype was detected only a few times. The CDR3 reads CASSPWGVAGETGELFF. CDR3 nucleotides: TGTGCCAGCAGCCCCTGGGGGGTAGCGGGAGAGACCGGGGAGCTGTTTTTT. The rearrangement uses TRBV7-3 and TRBJ2-2, with 9 bases identical to TRBD2. In germline, CDR1 is SGHTA, CDR2 FQGTGA. The CDR3 spans 17 residues. V shed 5 bases, J shed 5 bases, and the junction held 12 bases outside the gene matches.

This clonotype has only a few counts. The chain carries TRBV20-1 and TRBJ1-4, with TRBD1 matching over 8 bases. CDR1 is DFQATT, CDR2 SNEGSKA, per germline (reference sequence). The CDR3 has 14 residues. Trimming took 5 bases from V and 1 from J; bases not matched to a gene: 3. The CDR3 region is CSAQTGGTNEKLFF. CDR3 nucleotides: TGCAGTGCTCAAACAGGGGGAACTAATGAAAAACTGTTTTTT.

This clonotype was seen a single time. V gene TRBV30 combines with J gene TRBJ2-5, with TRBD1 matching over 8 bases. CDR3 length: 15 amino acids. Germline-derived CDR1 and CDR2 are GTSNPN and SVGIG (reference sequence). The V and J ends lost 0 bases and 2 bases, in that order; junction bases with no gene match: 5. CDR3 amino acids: CAWSVQGGMQETQYF. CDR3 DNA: TGTGCCTGGAGTGTACAGGGGGGCATGCAAGAGACCCAGTACTTC.

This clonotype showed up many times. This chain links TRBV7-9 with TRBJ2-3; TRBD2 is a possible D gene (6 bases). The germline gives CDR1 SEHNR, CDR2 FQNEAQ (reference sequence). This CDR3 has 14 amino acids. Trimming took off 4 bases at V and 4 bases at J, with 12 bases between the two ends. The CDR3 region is CASSYGRASDTQYF. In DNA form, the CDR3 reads TGTGCCAGCAGCTACGGGAGAGCCTCAGATACGCAGTATTTT.

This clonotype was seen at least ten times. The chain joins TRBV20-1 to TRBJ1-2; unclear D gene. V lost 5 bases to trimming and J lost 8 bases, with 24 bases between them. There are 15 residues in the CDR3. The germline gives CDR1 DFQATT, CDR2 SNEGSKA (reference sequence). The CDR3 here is CSAPRAVSLAEGYTF. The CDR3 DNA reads TGCAGTGCTCCGCGGGCGGTTTCCCTTGCCGAGGGCTACACCTTC.

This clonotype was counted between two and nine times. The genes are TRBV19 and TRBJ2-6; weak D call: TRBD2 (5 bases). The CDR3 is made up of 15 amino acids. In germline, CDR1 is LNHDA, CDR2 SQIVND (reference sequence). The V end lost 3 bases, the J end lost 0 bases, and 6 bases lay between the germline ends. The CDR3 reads CASSIGSSGANVLTF. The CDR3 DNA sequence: TGTGCCAGTAGTATTGGGAGCTCTGGGGCCAACGTCCTGACTTTC.

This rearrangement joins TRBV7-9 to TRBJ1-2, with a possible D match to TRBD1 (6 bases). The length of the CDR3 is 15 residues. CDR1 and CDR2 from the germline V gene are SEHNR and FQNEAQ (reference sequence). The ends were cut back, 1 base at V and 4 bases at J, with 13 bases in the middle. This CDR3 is CASSLGGRTVYGYTF. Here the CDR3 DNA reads TGTGCCAGCAGCTTAGGAGGACGGACAGTCTATGGCTACACCTTC.

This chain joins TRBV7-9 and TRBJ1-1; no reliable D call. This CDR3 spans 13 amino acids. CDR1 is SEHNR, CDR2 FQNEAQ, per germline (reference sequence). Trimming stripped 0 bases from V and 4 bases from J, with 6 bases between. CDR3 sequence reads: CASSLAFGTEAFF. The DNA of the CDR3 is TGTGCCAGCAGCTTAGCTTTTGGCACTGAAGCTTTCTTT.

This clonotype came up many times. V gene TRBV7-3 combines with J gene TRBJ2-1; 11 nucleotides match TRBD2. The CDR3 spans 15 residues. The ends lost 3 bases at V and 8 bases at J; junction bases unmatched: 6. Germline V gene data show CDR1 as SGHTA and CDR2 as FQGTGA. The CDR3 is CASSFSGRAVDEQFF. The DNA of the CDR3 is TGTGCCAGCAGCTTTAGCGGGAGGGCGGTGGATGAGCAGTTCTTC.

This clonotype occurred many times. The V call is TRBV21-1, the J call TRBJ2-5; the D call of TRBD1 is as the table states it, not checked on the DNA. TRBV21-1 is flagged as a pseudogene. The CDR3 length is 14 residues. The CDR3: CASSKGQGNETQYF. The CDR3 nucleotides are TGTGCCAGCAGCAAAGGACAGGGGAACGAGACCCAGTACTTC.

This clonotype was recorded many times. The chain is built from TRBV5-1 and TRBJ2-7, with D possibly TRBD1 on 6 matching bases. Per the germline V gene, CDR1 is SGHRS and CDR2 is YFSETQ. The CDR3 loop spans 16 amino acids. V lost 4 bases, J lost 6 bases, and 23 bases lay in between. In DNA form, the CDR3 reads TGCGCCAGCAGCCTCAACCCACAGGGTACCAGCCCCGAGCAGTACTTC. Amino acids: CASSLNPQGTSPEQYF. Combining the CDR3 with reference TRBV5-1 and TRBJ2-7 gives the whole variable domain KAGVTQTPRYLIKTRGQQVTLSCSPISGHRSVSWYQQTPGQGLQFLFEYFSETQRNKGNFPGRFSGRQFSNSRSEMNVSTLELGDSALYLCASSLNPQGTSPEQYFGPGTRLTVT.

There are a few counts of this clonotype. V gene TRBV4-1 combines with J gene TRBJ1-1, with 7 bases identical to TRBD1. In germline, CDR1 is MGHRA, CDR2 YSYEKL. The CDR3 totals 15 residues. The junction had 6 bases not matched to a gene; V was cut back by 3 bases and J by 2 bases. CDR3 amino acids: CASSHVGTANTEAFF. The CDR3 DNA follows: TGCGCCAGCAGCCACGTCGGGACAGCAAACACTGAAGCTTTCTTT.

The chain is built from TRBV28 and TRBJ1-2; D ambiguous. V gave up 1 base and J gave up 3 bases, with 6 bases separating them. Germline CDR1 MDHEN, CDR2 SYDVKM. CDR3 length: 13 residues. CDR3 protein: CASSLFSDYGYTF. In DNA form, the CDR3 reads TGTGCCAGCAGTTTATTTTCGGACTATGGCTACACCTTC.

The CDR3 DNA follows: TGCAGTGCTAGGATTAACACTGAAGCTTTCTTT. Its translation: CSARINTEAFF. The rearrangement uses TRBV20-1 and TRBJ1-1; D is unclear. The CDR3 consists of 11 residues. Germline CDR1 and CDR2: DFQATT and SNEGSKA (reference sequence). V was shortened by 3 bases and J by 2 bases, with 4 bases between the two germline ends.

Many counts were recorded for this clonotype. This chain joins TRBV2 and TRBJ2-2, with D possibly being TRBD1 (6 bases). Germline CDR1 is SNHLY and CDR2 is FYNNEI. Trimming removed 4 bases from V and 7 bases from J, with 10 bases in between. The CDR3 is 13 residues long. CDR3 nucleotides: TGTGCCAGCAGTGGACAGGACGGCGGGGAGCTGTTTTTT. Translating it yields CASSGQDGGELFF. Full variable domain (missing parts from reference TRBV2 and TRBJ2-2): EPEVTQTPSHQVTQMGQEVILRCVPISNHLYFYWYRQILGQKVEFLVSFYNNEISEKSEIFDDQFSVERPDGSNFTLKIRSTKLEDSAMYFCASSGQDGGELFFGEGSRLTVL.

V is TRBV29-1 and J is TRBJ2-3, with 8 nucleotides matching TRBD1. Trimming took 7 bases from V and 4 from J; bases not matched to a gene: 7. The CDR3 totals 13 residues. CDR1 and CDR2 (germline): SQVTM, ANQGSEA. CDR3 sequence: CSAQGQAPDTQYF. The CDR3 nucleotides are TGCAGCGCCCAGGGACAGGCCCCAGATACGCAGTATTTT.

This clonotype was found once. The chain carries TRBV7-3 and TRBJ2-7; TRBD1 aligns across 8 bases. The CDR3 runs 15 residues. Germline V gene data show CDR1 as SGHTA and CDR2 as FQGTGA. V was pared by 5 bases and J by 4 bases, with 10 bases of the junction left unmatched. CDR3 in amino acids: CASSPDRVGRYEQYF. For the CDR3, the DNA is TGTGCCAGCAGCCCGGACAGGGTCGGGCGTTACGAGCAGTACTTC.

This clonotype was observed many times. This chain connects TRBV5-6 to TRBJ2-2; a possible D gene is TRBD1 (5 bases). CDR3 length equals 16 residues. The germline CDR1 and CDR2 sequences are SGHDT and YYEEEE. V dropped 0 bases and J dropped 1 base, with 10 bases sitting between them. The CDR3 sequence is CASSLADSWNTGELFF. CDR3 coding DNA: TGTGCCAGCAGCTTGGCCGACAGTTGGAACACCGGGGAGCTGTTTTTT.

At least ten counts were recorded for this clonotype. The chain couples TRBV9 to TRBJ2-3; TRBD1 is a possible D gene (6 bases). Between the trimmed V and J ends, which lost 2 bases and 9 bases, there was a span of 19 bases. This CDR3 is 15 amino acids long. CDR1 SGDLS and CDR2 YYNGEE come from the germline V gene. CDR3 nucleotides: TGTGCCAGCAGCGTGGGCAGGGGATCATTTGGGACGCAGTATTTT. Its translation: CASSVGRGSFGTQYF.

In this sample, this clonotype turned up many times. CDR3 amino acids: CSAPTTGGVQKLFF. CDR3 sequence (DNA): TGCAGTGCTCCTACGACAGGGGGAGTTCAAAAACTGTTTTTT. The gene calls are TRBV20-1 and TRBJ1-4, with TRBD1 matching over 9 bases. The CDR3 loop spans 14 amino acids. V trimming: 5 bases; J trimming: 9 bases; junction bases outside the gene matches: 10. Germline CDR1 is DFQATT and CDR2 is SNEGSKA (reference sequence).

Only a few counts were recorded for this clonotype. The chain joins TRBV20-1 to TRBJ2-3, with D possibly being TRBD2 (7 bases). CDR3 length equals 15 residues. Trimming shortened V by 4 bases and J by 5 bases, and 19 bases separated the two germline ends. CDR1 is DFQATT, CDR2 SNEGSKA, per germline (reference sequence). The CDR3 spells CSATGGGGDIDTQYF. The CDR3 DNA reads TGCAGTGCTACAGGAGGGGGGGGAGACATAGATACGCAGTATTTT.

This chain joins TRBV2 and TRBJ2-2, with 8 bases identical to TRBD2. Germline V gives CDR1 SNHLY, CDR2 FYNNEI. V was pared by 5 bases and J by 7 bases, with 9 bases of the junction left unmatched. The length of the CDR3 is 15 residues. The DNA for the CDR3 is TGTGCCAGCAGTTCTAGCGGGCACCGGGGCGGGGAGCTGTTTTTT. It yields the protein CASSSSGHRGGELFF.

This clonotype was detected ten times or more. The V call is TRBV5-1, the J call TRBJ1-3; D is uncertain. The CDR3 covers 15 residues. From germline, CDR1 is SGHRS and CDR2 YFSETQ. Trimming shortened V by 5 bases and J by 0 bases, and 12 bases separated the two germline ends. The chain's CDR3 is CASRDLGSSGNTIYF. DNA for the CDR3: TGCGCCAGCAGGGATTTGGGGAGCTCTGGAAACACCATATATTTT.

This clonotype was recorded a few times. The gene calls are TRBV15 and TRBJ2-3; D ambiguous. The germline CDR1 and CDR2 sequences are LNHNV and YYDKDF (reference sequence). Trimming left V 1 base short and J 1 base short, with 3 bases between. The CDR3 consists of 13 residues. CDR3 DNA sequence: TGTGCCACCAGCAGAGCCGGCACAGATACGCAGTATTTT. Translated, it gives CATSRAGTDTQYF.

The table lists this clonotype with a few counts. CDR3 amino acids: CASSYSHRSGIQYF. In DNA form, the CDR3 reads TGTGCCAGCAGTTACTCACACAGGTCGGGCATTCAGTACTTC. The rearrangement uses TRBV6-5 and TRBJ2-4, with a possible D match to TRBD1 (5 bases). The germline V gene encodes CDR1 MNHEY and CDR2 SVGAGI. The V end lost 0 bases, the J end lost 9 bases, and 12 bases lay between the germline ends. The CDR3 has 14 residues.

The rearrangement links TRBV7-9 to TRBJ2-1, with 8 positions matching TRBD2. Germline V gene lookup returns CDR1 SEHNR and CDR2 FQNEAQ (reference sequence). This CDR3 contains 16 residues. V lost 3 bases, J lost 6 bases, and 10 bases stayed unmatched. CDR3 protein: CASSLYGTSIVNEQFF. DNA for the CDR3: TGTGCCAGCAGCTTGTACGGGACTAGTATTGTCAATGAGCAGTTCTTC.

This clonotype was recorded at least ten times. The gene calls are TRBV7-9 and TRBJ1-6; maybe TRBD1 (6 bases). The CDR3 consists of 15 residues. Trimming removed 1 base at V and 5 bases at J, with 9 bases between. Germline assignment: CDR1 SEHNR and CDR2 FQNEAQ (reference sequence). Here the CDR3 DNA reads TGTGCCAGCAGCTTAGGGACAGCAGATAATTCACCCCTCCACTTT. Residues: CASSLGTADNSPLHF.